This T cell receptor (beta chain) was sequenced for a study of blood T cell repertoires in COVID-19. Overall study context: Acute and convalescent COVID-19 samples came from the United States, Italy and Spain. Nucleic acid was either cDNA or gDNA, and it came from T cells, B-cell-depleted T cells, or PBMCs.

Profiling relied on immunoSEQ multiplex PCR, and the TCRdb table lists in-frame clones only, not all of them. The table has over 150,000 clones, around 80% seen once; the top ten hold approximately 13%. The germline V gene encodes CDR1 SQVTM and CDR2 ANQGSEA. Deletions cut 1 base from V and 4 bases from J, with 11 bases between. The CDR3 loop spans 14 amino acids. This receptor was identified in a human donor in a cohort sampled during active COVID-19. The gene calls are TRBV29-1 and TRBJ2-1; possibly TRBD2 for D (5 bases). The specimen was peripheral blood. The CDR3 protein is CSVEAGNKYNEQFF. The DNA of the CDR3 is TGCAGCGTTGAAGCCGGGAACAAATACAATGAGCAGTTCTTC.